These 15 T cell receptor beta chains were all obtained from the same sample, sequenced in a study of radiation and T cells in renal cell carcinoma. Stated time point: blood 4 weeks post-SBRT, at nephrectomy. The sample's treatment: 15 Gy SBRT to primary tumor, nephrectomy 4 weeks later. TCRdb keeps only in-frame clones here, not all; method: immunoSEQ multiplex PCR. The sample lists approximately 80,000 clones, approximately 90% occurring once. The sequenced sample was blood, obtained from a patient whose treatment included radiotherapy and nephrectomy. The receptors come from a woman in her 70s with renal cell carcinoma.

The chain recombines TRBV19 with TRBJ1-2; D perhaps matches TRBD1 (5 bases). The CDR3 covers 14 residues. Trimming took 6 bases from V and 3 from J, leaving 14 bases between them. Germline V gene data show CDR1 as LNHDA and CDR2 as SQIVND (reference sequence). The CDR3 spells CASSHGGGHYGYTF. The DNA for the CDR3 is TGTGCCAGTAGCCACGGGGGAGGTCACTATGGCTACACCTTC.

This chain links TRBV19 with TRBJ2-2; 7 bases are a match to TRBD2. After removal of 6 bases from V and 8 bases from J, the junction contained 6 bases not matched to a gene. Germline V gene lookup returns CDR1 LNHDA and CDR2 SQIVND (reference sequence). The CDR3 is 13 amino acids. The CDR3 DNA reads TGTGCCAGTAGCCCCACGGGAGGTGGGGAGCTGTTTTTT. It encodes CASSPTGGGELFF.

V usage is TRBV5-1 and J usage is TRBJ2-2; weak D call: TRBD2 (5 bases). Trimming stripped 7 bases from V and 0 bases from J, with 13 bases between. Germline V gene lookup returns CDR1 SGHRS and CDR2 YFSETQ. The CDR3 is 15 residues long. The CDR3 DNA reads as TGCGCCAGCGGACTCGGACTTTCGAACACCGGGGAGCTGTTTTTT. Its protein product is CASGLGLSNTGELFF.

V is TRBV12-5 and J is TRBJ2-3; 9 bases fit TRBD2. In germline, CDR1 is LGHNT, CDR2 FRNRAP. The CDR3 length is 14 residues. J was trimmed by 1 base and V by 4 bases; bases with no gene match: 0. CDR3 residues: CASGSSGGTDTQYF. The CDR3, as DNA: TGTGCTAGTGGTTCTAGCGGGGGCACAGATACGCAGTATTTT.

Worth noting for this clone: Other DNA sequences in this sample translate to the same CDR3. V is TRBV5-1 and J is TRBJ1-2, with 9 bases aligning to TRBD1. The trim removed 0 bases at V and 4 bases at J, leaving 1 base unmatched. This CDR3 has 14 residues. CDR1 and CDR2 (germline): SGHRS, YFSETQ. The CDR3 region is CASSLGQGGYGYTF. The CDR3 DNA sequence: TGCGCCAGCAGCTTGGGACAGGGGGGCTATGGCTACACCTTC.

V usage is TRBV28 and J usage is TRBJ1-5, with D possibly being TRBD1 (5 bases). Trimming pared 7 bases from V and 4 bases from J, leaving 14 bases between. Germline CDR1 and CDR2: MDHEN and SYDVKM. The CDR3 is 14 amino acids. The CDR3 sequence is CASIWGGGNQPQHF. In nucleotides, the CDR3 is TGTGCCAGCATCTGGGGGGGAGGAAATCAGCCCCAGCATTTT.

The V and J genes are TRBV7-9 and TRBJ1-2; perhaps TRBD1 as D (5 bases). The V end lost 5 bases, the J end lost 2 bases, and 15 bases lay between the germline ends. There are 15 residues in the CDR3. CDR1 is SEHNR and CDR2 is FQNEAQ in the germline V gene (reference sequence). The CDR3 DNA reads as TGTGCCAGCAGCCCTGTAGTGTCAGGGAACTATGGCTACACCTTC. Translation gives CASSPVVSGNYGYTF.

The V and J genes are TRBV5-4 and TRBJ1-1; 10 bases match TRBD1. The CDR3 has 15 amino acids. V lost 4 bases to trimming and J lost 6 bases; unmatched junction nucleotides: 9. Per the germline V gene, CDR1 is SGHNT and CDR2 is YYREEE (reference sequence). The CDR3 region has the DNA TGTGCCAGCAGCGCACCGACAGGGGGCAAGGCTGAAGCTTTCTTT. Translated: CASSAPTGGKAEAFF.

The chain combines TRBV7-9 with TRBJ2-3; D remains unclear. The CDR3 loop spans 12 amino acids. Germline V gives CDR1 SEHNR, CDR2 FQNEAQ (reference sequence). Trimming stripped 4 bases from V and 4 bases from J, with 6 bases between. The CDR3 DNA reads TGTGCCAGCAGCTCCTTCTCAGATACGCAGTATTTT. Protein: CASSSFSDTQYF.

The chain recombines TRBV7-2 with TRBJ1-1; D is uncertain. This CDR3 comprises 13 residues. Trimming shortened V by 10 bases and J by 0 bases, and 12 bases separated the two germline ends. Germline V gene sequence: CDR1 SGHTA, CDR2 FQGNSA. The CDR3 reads CATHRSLNTEAFF. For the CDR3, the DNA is TGTGCCACCCACAGAAGTTTGAACACTGAAGCTTTCTTT. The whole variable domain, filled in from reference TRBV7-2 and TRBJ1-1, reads GAGVSQSPSNKVTEKGKDVELRCDPISGHTALYWYRQSLGQGLEFLIYFQGNSAPDKSGLPSDRFSAERTGGSVSTLTIQRTQQEDSAVYLCATHRSLNTEAFFGQGTRLTVV.

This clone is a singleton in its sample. CDR3 residues: CASNPSPGQGTLDTQYF. The CDR3 DNA is TGTGCCAGCAATCCAAGTCCTGGACAGGGGACGCTGGATACGCAGTATTTT. The rearrangement uses TRBV2 and TRBJ2-3, with 9 bases that match TRBD1. The junction had 17 bases not matched to a gene; V was cut back by 7 bases and J by 6 bases. Germline CDR1 is SNHLY and CDR2 is FYNNEI. CDR3 size: 17 residues.

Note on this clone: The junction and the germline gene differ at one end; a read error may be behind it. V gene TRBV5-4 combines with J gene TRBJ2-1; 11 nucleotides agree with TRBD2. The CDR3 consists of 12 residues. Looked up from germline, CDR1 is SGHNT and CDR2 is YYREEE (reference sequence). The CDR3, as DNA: TGTGCCAGCAGCGTTAGCGGGGGGGCCGCCGTCTTC. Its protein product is CASSVSGGAAVF.

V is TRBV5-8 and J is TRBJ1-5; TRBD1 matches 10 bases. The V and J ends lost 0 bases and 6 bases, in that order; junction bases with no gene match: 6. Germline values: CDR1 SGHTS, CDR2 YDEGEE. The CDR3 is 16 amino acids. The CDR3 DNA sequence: TGTGCCAGCAGCTTGGCATTCGGGACAGGGGTTCAGCCCCAGCATTTT. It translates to CASSLAFGTGVQPQHF.

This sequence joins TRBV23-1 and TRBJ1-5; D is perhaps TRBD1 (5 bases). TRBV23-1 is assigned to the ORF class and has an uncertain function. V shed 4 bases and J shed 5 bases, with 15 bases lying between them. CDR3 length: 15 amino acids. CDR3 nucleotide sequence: TGCGCCAGCAGTCGGGAAGGACACCGGGATCAGCCCCAGCATTTT. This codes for CASSREGHRDQPQHF.

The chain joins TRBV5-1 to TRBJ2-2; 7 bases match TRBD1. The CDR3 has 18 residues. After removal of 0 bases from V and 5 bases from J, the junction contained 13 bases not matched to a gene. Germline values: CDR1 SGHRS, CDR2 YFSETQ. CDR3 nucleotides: TGCGCCAGCAGCTTGGCCTCAACAGGGGATTTTAGAACCGGGGAGCTGTTTTTT. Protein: CASSLASTGDFRTGELFF.